This T cell receptor (beta chain) was observed in a study of a mutant IDH1 vaccine in newly diagnosed glioma. A word on this clone: Its target is not known.

Time point here: week 35, safety follow-up. Alongside topical imiquimod, each dose of vaccine comprised 300 ug of mutant IDH1 20-mer peptide. The CDR3 totals 14 residues. CDR1 and CDR2 from the germline V gene are PRHDT and FYEKMQ (reference sequence). V was pared by 0 bases and J by 4 bases, with 10 bases between. TCRdb's table, derived via immunoSEQ multiplex PCR, lists solely in-frame clones and lacks some. In the table there are approximately 45,000 clones, about 88% of which are singletons. The material was PBMCs, obtained from a glioma patient whose treatment included an IDH1 peptide vaccine. The chain links TRBV13 to TRBJ2-7; D is perhaps TRBD1 (5 bases). This clonotype originated in a woman between 40 and 55 years old with glioma. The CDR3 DNA follows: TGTGCCAGCAGCTTAGGCTTGACAGCTTACGAGCAGTACTTC. As protein: CASSLGLTAYEQYF. The whole variable domain, remainder taken from reference TRBV13 and TRBJ2-7, is AAGVIQSPRHLIKEKRETATLKCYPIPRHDTVYWYQQGPGQDPQFLISFYEKMQSDKGSIPDRFSAQQFSDYHSELNMSSLELGDSALYFCASSLGLTAYEQYFGPGTRLTVT.